Below are 23 T cell receptor beta chains sequenced from a single sample in a study of beta chain features in type 1 diabetes. Every isolated RNA sample was fully reverse transcribed, so sequencing captured expressed TCRB transcripts. Method: immunoSEQ multiplex PCR; TCRdb's copy keeps in-frame clones and lacks some. The table lists about 340,000 clones, under 8.5% of them singletons. Sequencing was performed on central memory CD4+ T cells from blood. All receptors derive from a woman between 18 and 29 years old in good health.

The V call is TRBV7-9, the J call TRBJ2-3; D could derive from TRBD1 or TRBD2 (5 bases each). The germline V and J ends were trimmed by 3 bases and 10 bases, with 11 bases remaining between them. The CDR3 is made up of 12 amino acids. CDR1 SEHNR and CDR2 FQNEAQ come from the germline V gene (reference sequence). The DNA of the CDR3 is TGTGCCAGCAGCTTGGCCGGGGACGCGCAGTATTTT. This gives the protein CASSLAGDAQYF.

V and J are TRBV7-9 and TRBJ2-6; 7 bases are shared with TRBD1. Per the germline V gene, CDR1 is SEHNR and CDR2 is FQNEAQ (reference sequence). The V segment lost 3 bases and the J segment 4 bases; nucleotides outside the gene matches: 6. This CDR3 spans 16 amino acids. The CDR3 region is CASSFTGARGANVLTF. DNA of the CDR3: TGTGCCAGCAGCTTTACAGGGGCGAGGGGGGCCAACGTCCTGACTTTC.

V usage is TRBV18 and J usage is TRBJ1-4, with a tentative D call TRBD1 (6 bases). This CDR3 is 17 amino acids long. V was shortened by 0 bases and J by 3 bases, with 14 bases between the two germline ends. Germline CDR1 KGHSH, CDR2 LQKENI. The CDR3 region has the DNA TGTGCCAGCTCACCACCGGCGCAGGGGCGGCCTAATGAAAAACTGTTTTTT. Translating gives CASSPPAQGRPNEKLFF.

This clone was counted a few times. This chain connects TRBV7-2 to TRBJ2-7, with 7 nucleotides matching TRBD1. This CDR3 has 15 residues. V shed 1 base, J shed 5 bases, and the junction held 8 bases outside the gene matches. Germline CDR1 is SGHTA and CDR2 is FQGNSA. The CDR3 nucleotides are TGTGCCAGCAGCTTAGTCTCCTGGACAGGCAACGAGCAGTACTTC. Encoded protein: CASSLVSWTGNEQYF.

This clone has a handful of counts. The chain carries TRBV28 and TRBJ2-7; D assignment may be TRBD1 or TRBD2 (5 bases each). V shed 5 bases and J shed 4 bases, with 18 bases lying between them. Germline loops: CDR1 MDHEN, CDR2 SYDVKM. The CDR3 contains 15 residues. As DNA, the CDR3 is TGTGCCAGCAGTCCGGCCGGGACGAAGAATTACGAGCAGTACTTC. Amino acids: CASSPAGTKNYEQYF.

The chain joins TRBV18 to TRBJ2-5; D gene uncertain. Per the germline V gene, CDR1 is KGHSH and CDR2 is LQKENI. CDR3 size: 14 residues. Trimming stripped 6 bases from V and 1 base from J, with 12 bases between. The CDR3 DNA is TGTGCCAGCTCTCAAGGGTTCTTCCAAGAGACCCAGTACTTC. Its protein is CASSQGFFQETQYF.

This clone was counted a few times. J is TRBJ2-1 and V is TRBV7-2; D may be TRBD1 (5 bases). The length of the CDR3 is 15 residues. Germline V gene lookup returns CDR1 SGHTA and CDR2 FQGNSA. Trimming left V 5 bases short and J 4 bases short, with 15 bases between. As DNA, the CDR3 is TGTGCCAGCAGCCCCCCAGCCCAGGGTTACAATGAGCAGTTCTTC. Translation gives CASSPPAQGYNEQFF.

Of note for this clone: Other nucleotide sequences from this sample produce the same CDR3. This chain uses TRBV7-2 with TRBJ2-5; D gene uncertain. Germline V gives CDR1 SGHTA, CDR2 FQGNSA. Trimming shortened V by 3 bases and J by 3 bases, and 8 bases separated the two germline ends. CDR3 length: 13 residues. The CDR3 here is CASSLSVKETQYF. Here the CDR3 DNA reads TGTGCCAGCAGCTTGAGCGTGAAAGAGACCCAGTACTTC. Filled out from reference TRBV7-2 and TRBJ2-5, the complete variable domain reads GAGVSQSPSNKVTEKGKDVELRCDPISGHTALYWYRQSLGQGLEFLIYFQGNSAPDKSGLPSDRFSAERTGGSVSTLTIQRTQQEDSAVYLCASSLSVKETQYFGPGTRLLVL.

The chain has TRBV7-9 and TRBJ2-7; 10 bases are shared with TRBD2. Trimming took 1 base from V and 5 from J; bases not matched to a gene: 5. Germline V gene data show CDR1 as SEHNR and CDR2 as FQNEAQ (reference sequence). The CDR3 has 15 amino acids. The CDR3 spells CASSLGAGGRDEQYF. The CDR3 nucleotides read TGTGCCAGCAGCTTAGGAGCGGGAGGGAGGGACGAGCAGTACTTC. The full variable domain, completed using reference TRBV7-9 and TRBJ2-7, is DTGVSQNPRHKITKRGQNVTFRCDPISEHNRLYWYRQTLGQGPEFLTYFQNEAQLEKSRLLSDRFSAERPKGSFSTLEIQRTEQGDSAMYLCASSLGAGGRDEQYFGPGTRLTVT.

The chain has TRBV18 and TRBJ2-1; no firm D call. Trimming took off 3 bases at V and 6 bases at J, with 12 bases between the two ends. This CDR3 region has 14 residues. Germline CDR1 KGHSH, CDR2 LQKENI. CDR3 DNA: TGTGCCAGCTCACCTCCGACCTCGCGCAATGAGCAGTTCTTC. Encoded protein: CASSPPTSRNEQFF.

A few counts support this clone. The V call is TRBV11-2, the J call TRBJ2-1; 10 positions match TRBD2. J lost 5 bases, V lost 1 base, and 11 bases had no gene match. CDR3 length equals 18 residues. Germline values: CDR1 SGHAT, CDR2 FQNNGV. The CDR3 DNA is TGTGCCAGCAGCTTAGTATCGGTGGTACTAGCGGGAAACAATGAGCAGTTCTTC. This translates into CASSLVSVVLAGNNEQFF. Variable domain in full (rest from reference TRBV11-2 and TRBJ2-1): EAGVAQSPRYKIIEKRQSVAFWCNPISGHATLYWYQQILGQGPKLLIQFQNNGVVDDSQLPKDRFSAERLKGVDSTLKIQPAKLEDSAVYLCASSLVSVVLAGNNEQFFGPGTRLTVL.

This clone was seen only a few times. CDR3 protein: CASSLGHGNTGELFF. CDR3 sequence (DNA): TGCGCCAGCAGCTTGGGGCACGGGAACACCGGGGAGCTGTTTTTT. The chain recombines TRBV5-1 with TRBJ2-2, with D hard to call. Germline V gene lookup returns CDR1 SGHRS and CDR2 YFSETQ. V was trimmed by 0 bases and J by 1 base, leaving 7 bases between them. The CDR3 is made up of 15 amino acids.

In its sample, this clone was seen a few times. V and J are TRBV2 and TRBJ2-5, with 10 bases aligning to TRBD2. Germline values: CDR1 SNHLY, CDR2 FYNNEI. V lost 7 bases to trimming and J lost 5 bases; unmatched junction nucleotides: 7. The CDR3 is 14 residues long. CDR3 nucleotides: TGTGCCAGCACCGCTAGCGGGAGAAGGGAGACCCAGTACTTC. As protein: CASTASGRRETQYF.

The chain recombines TRBV7-9 with TRBJ1-1, with D unclear. This CDR3 region has 14 residues. Per the germline V gene, CDR1 is SEHNR and CDR2 is FQNEAQ (reference sequence). The V gene lost 2 bases and the J gene lost 0 bases, with 7 bases spanning the gap. CDR3 nucleotides: TGTGCCAGCAGCTTAATCGGGATGAACACTGAAGCTTTCTTT. Translating it yields CASSLIGMNTEAFF.

The rearrangement links TRBV4-3 to TRBJ2-1; D is undetermined. Trimming stripped 0 bases from V and 4 bases from J, with 16 bases between. In germline, CDR1 is LGHNA, CDR2 YSLEER. This CDR3 is built from 17 residues. CDR3 coding DNA: TGCGCCAGCAGCCAAGATTACGCCACAGTCTTTTACAATGAGCAGTTCTTC. The encoded protein is CASSQDYATVFYNEQFF.

CDR3 amino acids: CASSFGGANTGELFF. The CDR3 DNA is TGTGCCAGCAGCTTTGGAGGGGCAAACACCGGGGAGCTGTTTTTT. This sequence joins TRBV7-9 and TRBJ2-2, with D possibly TRBD2 on 6 matching bases. Germline V gene sequence: CDR1 SEHNR, CDR2 FQNEAQ (reference sequence). Trimming removed 3 bases from V and 2 bases from J, with 10 bases in between. The CDR3 extends over 15 amino acids.

The rearrangement links TRBV18 to TRBJ2-7, with D perhaps TRBD1 (5 bases). Germline CDR1 KGHSH, CDR2 LQKENI. Trimming stripped 4 bases from V and 2 bases from J, with 12 bases between. The CDR3 consists of 14 residues. CDR3: CASSRTSYTYEQYF. The CDR3 nucleotides are TGTGCCAGCTCACGGACATCTTATACCTACGAGCAGTACTTC.

The chain joins TRBV11-2 to TRBJ1-3; weak D call: TRBD1 (6 bases). Germline lookup yields CDR1 SGHAT and CDR2 FQNNGV. CDR3 length: 15 amino acids. Trimming took 4 bases from V and 4 from J, leaving 14 bases between them. CDR3: CASSYYREAGNTIYF. DNA of the CDR3: TGTGCCAGCAGCTACTACAGGGAGGCGGGAAACACCATATATTTT.

The V and J genes are TRBV29-1 and TRBJ2-7; 10 nucleotides line up with TRBD2. V was clipped by 4 bases and J by 5 bases; unmatched bases: 5. Looked up from germline, CDR1 is SQVTM and CDR2 is ANQGSEA. CDR3 size: 13 residues. The CDR3 bases are TGCAGCGTTGCGGTAGCGGGAGGTAACGAGCAGTACTTC. Its protein is CSVAVAGGNEQYF.

The chain combines TRBV15 with TRBJ1-4; D gene unclear. The CDR3 is made up of 16 amino acids. With 1 base removed from V and 6 bases from J, the gap between germline ends came to 15 bases. Germline CDR1 reads LNHNV; CDR2 reads YYDKDF (reference sequence). The CDR3 DNA is TGTGCCACCAGCAGAGGGTCCGGATCGTGGGATGAAAAACTGTTTTTT. Its protein is CATSRGSGSWDEKLFF.

J is TRBJ2-4 and V is TRBV5-1, with D perhaps TRBD1 (5 bases). The germline V gene encodes CDR1 SGHRS and CDR2 YFSETQ. The CDR3 has 18 amino acids. The V gene lost 0 bases and the J gene lost 3 bases, with 19 bases spanning the gap. The CDR3: CASSLEGSMGYSKNIQYF. The CDR3 bases are TGCGCCAGCAGCTTGGAGGGGTCAATGGGATATAGCAAAAACATTCAGTACTTC.

This clone has a count of ten or more. The rearrangement joins TRBV19 to TRBJ1-5, with TRBD1 matching 8 bases. After removal of 5 bases from V and 5 bases from J, the junction contained 5 bases not matched to a gene. Germline loops: CDR1 LNHDA, CDR2 SQIVND (reference sequence). The CDR3 contains 14 residues. DNA for the CDR3: TGTGCCAGTAGTGGACAGGGTAGGTATCAGCCCCAGCATTTT. It encodes CASSGQGRYQPQHF. Full variable domain (outside the CDR3, taken from reference TRBV19 and TRBJ1-5): DGGITQSPKYLFRKEGQNVTLSCEQNLNHDAMYWYRQDPGQGLRLIYYSQIVNDFQKGDIAEGYSVSREKKESFPLTVTSAQKNPTAFYLCASSGQGRYQPQHFGDGTRLSIL.

There are a few counts of this clone. This sequence joins TRBV2 and TRBJ1-4; D is undetermined. The CDR3 spans 16 residues. The germline CDR1 and CDR2 sequences are SNHLY and FYNNEI. The V end lost 9 bases, the J end lost 10 bases, and 27 bases lay between the germline ends. The CDR3 region is CASLSERVTFSGKLFF. The CDR3 region has the DNA TGTGCCAGTCTATCGGAGAGGGTCACTTTCTCCGGAAAACTGTTTTTT.